A selection of T cell receptor beta chains follows, all from one sample in a study of spatial heterogeneity in lung cancer. TCRdb passed the 5' RACE reads through MiXCR, listing each CDR3 protein once. The sample holds about 80,000 distinct CDR3 sequences, approximately 21% seen once. The input for sequencing was PBMCs, taken at surgery. These receptors came from a male donor with early-stage non-small cell lung cancer. Each CDR3 is given without its conserved first and last residue. The D gene is left open where the match is weak. Not all rows give a size; the values are once, few, many and, for expanded clones, a class.

>TRBJ2-3|.|TRBV3-1|.
ASSTLGATTDTQY
>TRBJ1-4|.|TRBV7-9|.
ASSGGAEKLF
>TRBJ1-1|.|TRBV25-1|.
ASSEGKTVNTEAF
>TRBJ1-1|.|TRBV6-5|TRBD1
ASSYSTTGDTEAF
>TRBJ2-7|.|TRBV12-3/TRBV12-4|TRBD1
ASGLGTGTYEQY
>TRBJ2-1|.|TRBV7-9|TRBD2
ASPTSGRAGNEQF
>TRBJ1-2|few|TRBV28|.
ASRPPKPGPLRDGYT
>TRBJ2-7|.|TRBV28|TRBD1
ASSSGQGIPYEQY
>TRBJ1-5|few|TRBV12-3/TRBV12-4|.
ASSPGGRRNQPQH
>TRBJ2-3|.|TRBV5-1|TRBD2
ASSSLTSGGTTDTQY
>TRBJ2-1|.|TRBV19|.
ASSIPLQDLSYNEQF
>TRBJ2-7|.|TRBV28|.
ASSSGQVYEQY
>TRBJ2-1|few|TRBV7-6|TRBD1
ASSLARGRYNEQF
>TRBJ2-3|few|TRBV4-3|.
ASSRLQGGDGDTQY
>TRBJ2-3|.|TRBV20-1|.
SARGDTQY
>TRBJ2-7|many|TRBV20-1|.
SGRETYEQY
>TRBJ2-3|medium-sized|TRBV4-1|TRBD2
ASSQVVRGTDTQY
>TRBJ2-5|few|TRBV6-6|.
ASSYSGSQETQY
>TRBJ1-3|.|TRBV7-2|.
ASSSRTVSGNTIY
>TRBJ1-1|.|TRBV7-2|.
ASSLRGRVNTEAF
>TRBJ1-1|.|TRBV7-9|TRBD1
ASSRDSIEAF
>TRBJ1-2|.|TRBV29-1|.
STYGAGASSYGYT
>TRBJ2-7|.|TRBV28|.
ASTLGVEQY
>TRBJ2-7|.|TRBV10-3|.
AISDSGGTYEQY
>TRBJ2-2|once|TRBV20-1|.
SARRSGVNTGELF
>TRBJ1-1|few|TRBV28|TRBD1
ASSLGAQGDNTEAF
>TRBJ2-2|.|TRBV30|TRBD2
AWRTRGRATGELF
>TRBJ2-5|.|TRBV9|.
ASSVAGSRETQY
>TRBJ2-3|.|TRBV20-1|.
SAKGRWGTDTQY
>TRBJ1-6|.|TRBV7-9|.
ASSLAVTGLGNSPLH
>TRBJ2-3|many|TRBV20-1|.
SASRSGTDTQY
>TRBJ1-5|.|TRBV28|TRBD1
ASSWGTGPNQPQH
>TRBJ1-5|many|TRBV28|.
ASRPSQGYQPQH
>TRBJ2-3|.|TRBV12-3/TRBV12-4|.
ASSTPVGDTQY
>TRBJ2-2|few|TRBV5-1|TRBD2
ASSPRGTEGRELF
>TRBJ2-7|few|TRBV20-1|.
SAQGGYEQY
>TRBJ2-1|few|TRBV11-2|TRBD1
ASSPRPGQGNEQF
>TRBJ2-1|few|TRBV6-2/TRBV6-3|.
ASSGQYTYNEQF
>TRBJ1-1|few|TRBV7-8|TRBD1
ASSSPGQEAF
>TRBJ2-7|.|TRBV21-1|.
ASSKRGSSGSDEQY
>TRBJ2-3|.|TRBV12-3/TRBV12-4|TRBD2
ASSKTSGVGTDTQY
>TRBJ2-1|few|TRBV30|.
AWRRTDYNEQF
>TRBJ2-2|many|TRBV27|TRBD2
ASSTVRGGTGELF
>TRBJ1-1|few|TRBV6-5|.
ASSYQPSPKWGSGTEAF
>TRBJ1-5|few|TRBV6-5|.
ASSYSTGHNQPQH
>TRBJ2-2|few|TRBV5-1|.
ASSLDPLGPGELF